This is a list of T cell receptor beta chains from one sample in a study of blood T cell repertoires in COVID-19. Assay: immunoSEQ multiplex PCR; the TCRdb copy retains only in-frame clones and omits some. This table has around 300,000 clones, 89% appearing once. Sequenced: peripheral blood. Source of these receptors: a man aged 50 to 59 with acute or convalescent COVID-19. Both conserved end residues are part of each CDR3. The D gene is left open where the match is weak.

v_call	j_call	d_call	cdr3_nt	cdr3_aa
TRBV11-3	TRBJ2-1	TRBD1	TGTGCCAGCAGCTCACAGGGGGTACGTGAGCAGTTCTTC	CASSSQGVREQFF
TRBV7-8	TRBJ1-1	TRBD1	TGTGCCAGCAGCTCTCTGGGGACAGGGGCCTTGAACACTGAAGCTTTCTTT	CASSSLGTGALNTEAFF
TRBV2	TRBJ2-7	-	TGTGCCAGCAGTGTAAGGGGCCGCTACGAGCAGTACTTC	CASSVRGRYEQYF
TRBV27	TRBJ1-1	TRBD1	TGTGCCAGCAGAGTGACAGGGGCTGGCACTGAAGCTTTCTTT	CASRVTGAGTEAFF
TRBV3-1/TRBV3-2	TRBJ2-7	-	TGTGCCAGCAGCCGCATACAGGGCTACGAGCAGTACTTC	CASSRIQGYEQYF
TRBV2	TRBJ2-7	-	TGTGCTCCTACGGCGGTGGAATCGGGCGAGCAGTACTTC	CAPTAVESGEQYF
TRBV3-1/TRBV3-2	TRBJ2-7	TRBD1	TGTGCCAGCAGCCCGGGACAGGGTCCCTACGAGCAGTACTTC	CASSPGQGPYEQYF
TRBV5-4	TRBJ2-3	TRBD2	TGTGCCAGCAGGCGGGACTACCCCACAGATACGCAGTATTTT	CASRRDYPTDTQYF
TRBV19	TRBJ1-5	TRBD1	TGTGCCTCAAACAGGGGGAGCAATCAGCCCCAGCATTTT	CASNRGSNQPQHF
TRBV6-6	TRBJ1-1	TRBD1	TGTGCCAGCAGTCCTTCGGGACAGAAACTAAACACTGAAGCTTTCTTT	CASSPSGQKLNTEAFF